This is a list of T cell receptor beta chains from one sample in a study of T-cell reconstitution after alpha-beta-depleted transplantation in children. TCRdb re-called the PCR reads with MiXCR, one entry per CDR3 protein. The sample shows about 90,000 distinct CDR3 sequences, around 15% of them seen only once. Sample: PBMCs, mostly from graft donor cells, taken 180 days after TCRalphabeta/CD19-depleted stem cell transplant. The receptors come from a male patient between 2 and 10 years old who had a stem cell transplant for acute lymphoblastic leukemia, so the T cells may come from the graft donor. The CDR3 runs from the conserved cysteine through the conserved F or W. Fields, in order: J gene, clone size, D gene, V gene, CDR3 protein, CDR3 DNA. The D gene is left open where the match is weak. Clone sizes are given selectively: once, few, many, or a class where the clone is expanded.

TRBJ2-7,many,NA,TRBV7-2,CASSLGPAAYEQYF,TGTGCCAGCAGCCTCGGGCCTGCCGCTTACGAGCAGTACTTC
TRBJ2-5,few,TRBD2,TRBV7-8,CASSLAGLAGAQETQYF,TGTGCCAGCAGCTTAGCCGGACTAGCGGGAGCCCAAGAGACCCAGTACTTC
TRBJ2-7,NA,NA,TRBV6-5,CASKQGNEQYF,TGTGCCAGCAAACAGGGTAACGAGCAGTACTTC
TRBJ1-1,many,TRBD1,TRBV20-1,CSARVPGQGTEAFF,TGCAGTGCTAGAGTACCGGGACAGGGCACTGAAGCTTTCTTT
TRBJ1-1,few,NA,TRBV6-5,CASSYSRNTEAFF,TGTGCCAGCAGTTACTCAAGAAACACTGAAGCTTTCTTT
TRBJ2-3,NA,TRBD2,TRBV11-2,CASSSGLGVADTQYF,TGTGCCAGCAGCTCGGGACTAGGGGTTGCAGATACGCAGTATTTT
TRBJ1-1,few,NA,TRBV27,CASSLRGGLNTEAFF,TGTGCCAGCAGTTTAAGAGGCGGTTTGAACACTGAAGCTTTCTTT
TRBJ1-1,few,NA,TRBV5-1,CASSWTVMNTEAFF,TGCGCCAGCAGCTGGACAGTGATGAACACTGAAGCTTTCTTT
TRBJ2-1,few,NA,TRBV20-1,CSARSPLVGLSSYNEQFF,TGCAGTGCTAGATCGCCCCTCGTCGGATTAAGCTCCTACAATGAGCAGTTCTTC
TRBJ1-1,NA,NA,TRBV7-2,CASSLEGGGTEAFF,TGTGCCAGCAGCTTAGAGGGGGGAGGCACTGAAGCTTTCTTT
TRBJ2-5,few,NA,TRBV29-1,CSVPRRGQETQYF,TGCAGCGTCCCTCGGCGGGGCCAAGAGACCCAGTACTTC
TRBJ2-2,few,NA,TRBV4-3,CASSQGDTYTGELFF,TGCGCCAGCAGCCAAGGGGACACATACACCGGGGAGCTGTTTTTT
TRBJ1-1,few,NA,TRBV28,CASYPVGKNTEAFF,TGTGCCAGCTACCCCGTTGGCAAGAACACTGAAGCTTTCTTT
TRBJ2-1,NA,TRBD2,TRBV20-1,CSACRLAGGQGNEQFF,TGCAGTGCCTGTAGACTAGCGGGGGGGCAGGGCAATGAGCAGTTCTTC
TRBJ1-4,NA,NA,TRBV20-1,CSARRQELQLFF,TGCAGTGCTAGACGACAGGAGCTGCAACTGTTTTTT
TRBJ2-2,few,NA,TRBV7-2,CASSVLRGRGELFF,TGTGCCAGCAGCGTTCTAAGAGGGAGGGGGGAGCTGTTTTTT
TRBJ2-5,NA,TRBD1,TRBV29-1,CSVEGQQETQYF,TGCAGCGTTGAGGGACAGCAAGAGACCCAGTACTTC
TRBJ2-4,few,NA,TRBV6-5,CASSYWRDGPDIQYF,TGTGCCAGCAGTTACTGGAGGGACGGCCCGGACATTCAGTACTTC
TRBJ1-4,NA,NA,TRBV6-1,CASRPIGEGKLFF,TGTGCCAGCAGGCCTATCGGGGAAGGGAAACTGTTTTTT
TRBJ2-7,NA,NA,TRBV7-2,CASSYRRLSSYEQYF,TGTGCCAGCAGCTACAGACGCTTGAGCTCCTACGAGCAGTACTTC
TRBJ2-7,NA,NA,TRBV24-1,CATSDPRGKGAYEQYF,TGTGCCACCAGTGACCCGAGGGGTAAGGGGGCCTACGAGCAGTACTTC
TRBJ2-4,few,NA,TRBV7-2,CASSSQGRGAKNIQYF,TGTGCCAGCAGCTCCCAGGGGAGGGGGGCCAAAAACATTCAGTACTTC
TRBJ2-2,many,NA,TRBV7-6,CASSLDVNTGELFF,TGTGCCAGCAGCTTAGACGTGAACACCGGGGAGCTGTTTTTT
TRBJ1-1,few,NA,TRBV6-1,CASSGQGFEAFF,TGTGCCAGCAGTGGTCAGGGCTTTGAAGCTTTCTTT
TRBJ1-1,NA,NA,TRBV20-1,CSARHWGPNTEAFF,TGCAGTGCTAGACACTGGGGGCCGAACACTGAAGCTTTCTTT
TRBJ2-2,NA,NA,TRBV7-2,CASRLDTANTGELFF,TGTGCCAGCAGATTGGACACCGCGAACACCGGGGAGCTGTTTTTT
TRBJ1-6,NA,NA,TRBV6-5,CASSYEGPAYNSPLHF,TGTGCCAGCAGTTACGAGGGCCCTGCTTATAATTCACCCCTCCACTTT
TRBJ2-5,few,NA,TRBV12-3/TRBV12-4,CASRSLGTQYF,TGTGCCAGCAGGTCCCTAGGGACCCAGTACTTC
TRBJ2-1,NA,TRBD1,TRBV9,CASSAKGGTAANEQFF,TGTGCCAGCAGCGCGAAGGGTGGGACAGCAGCTAATGAGCAGTTCTTC
TRBJ2-5,NA,NA,TRBV19,CASSARWFREETQYF,TGTGCCAGTAGTGCTCGATGGTTTCGGGAAGAGACCCAGTACTTC
TRBJ2-1,few,NA,TRBV27,CASSFLLAGVVDEQFF,TGTGCCAGCAGTTTCCTTTTAGCCGGGGTCGTGGATGAGCAGTTCTTC
TRBJ1-1,NA,TRBD1,TRBV4-3,CASSRLATGGRNTEAFF,TGCGCCAGCAGCCGCCTTGCGACAGGGGGAAGGAACACTGAAGCTTTCTTT
TRBJ1-5,medium-sized,NA,TRBV29-1,CSVSLGGGQPQHF,TGCAGCGTTTCTCTAGGAGGAGGTCAGCCCCAGCATTTT
TRBJ2-1,NA,TRBD2,TRBV12-3/TRBV12-4,CASRRRLAGGLDEQFF,TGTGCCAGCAGGCGCCGACTAGCGGGGGGGCTGGATGAGCAGTTCTTC
TRBJ2-1,many,TRBD2,TRBV3-1,CASRRLAGNIDEQFF,TGTGCCAGCAGGAGACTAGCGGGGAATATAGATGAGCAGTTCTTC
TRBJ1-2,NA,NA,TRBV7-8,CASSLVGADGYTF,TGTGCCAGCAGCTTAGTTGGGGCTGATGGCTACACCTTC
TRBJ1-6,NA,NA,TRBV11-2,CASSLEGVRSPLHF,TGTGCCAGCAGCTTAGAGGGGGTTCGTTCACCCCTCCACTTT
TRBJ2-2,few,NA,TRBV5-8,CASSREVELFF,TGTGCCAGCAGCAGGGAGGTGGAGCTGTTTTTT
TRBJ2-1,NA,NA,TRBV7-2,CASSLAPRTANNEQFF,TGTGCCAGCAGCTTAGCGCCTCGGACTGCCAACAATGAGCAGTTCTTC
TRBJ2-1,NA,TRBD2,TRBV2,CASLGGTSGGASYNEQFF,TGTGCCAGCCTAGGCGGGACTAGCGGGGGGGCCTCCTACAATGAGCAGTTCTTC
TRBJ1-1,NA,NA,TRBV30,CAWSPNRGQTEAFF,TGTGCCTGGAGTCCTAATAGGGGTCAGACTGAAGCTTTCTTT
TRBJ2-5,NA,TRBD1,TRBV5-6,CASSSRQGARRQETQYF,TGTGCCAGCAGCTCCCGACAGGGGGCGCGAAGGCAAGAGACCCAGTACTTC
TRBJ1-5,many,NA,TRBV7-9,CASSAIVGGNQPQHF,TGTGCCAGCAGCGCTATCGTAGGGGGCAATCAGCCCCAGCATTTT
TRBJ2-7,NA,NA,TRBV2,CASRPISLEQYF,TGTGCCAGCAGGCCGATCTCTCTCGAGCAGTACTTC
TRBJ2-2,few,NA,TRBV4-1,CASSRVSARTGELFF,TGCGCCAGCAGCCGGGTATCGGCAAGAACCGGGGAGCTGTTTTTT
TRBJ2-1,NA,TRBD2,TRBV5-5,CASSFRGGGDEQFF,TGTGCCAGCAGCTTTCGGGGGGGCGGGGATGAGCAGTTCTTC
TRBJ2-7,NA,TRBD2,TRBV28,CASSLAGLPYEQYF,TGTGCCAGCAGCCTAGCGGGACTCCCTTACGAGCAGTACTTC
TRBJ1-3,few,NA,TRBV30,CAWSHPEAGGGNTIYF,TGTGCCTGGAGTCACCCCGAGGCAGGAGGTGGAAACACCATATATTTT
TRBJ2-2,few,NA,TRBV25-1,CASSGLPQGSGELFF,TGTGCCAGCAGTGGTCTTCCGCAGGGATCCGGGGAGCTGTTTTTT
TRBJ2-2,NA,NA,TRBV7-9,CATRASGSTNTGELFF,TGTGCCACCCGAGCGTCTGGCTCCACGAACACCGGGGAGCTGTTTTTT
TRBJ2-5,NA,TRBD1,TRBV29-1,CSARTGGFLETQYF,TGCAGCGCAAGGACAGGGGGCTTTTTGGAGACCCAGTACTTC